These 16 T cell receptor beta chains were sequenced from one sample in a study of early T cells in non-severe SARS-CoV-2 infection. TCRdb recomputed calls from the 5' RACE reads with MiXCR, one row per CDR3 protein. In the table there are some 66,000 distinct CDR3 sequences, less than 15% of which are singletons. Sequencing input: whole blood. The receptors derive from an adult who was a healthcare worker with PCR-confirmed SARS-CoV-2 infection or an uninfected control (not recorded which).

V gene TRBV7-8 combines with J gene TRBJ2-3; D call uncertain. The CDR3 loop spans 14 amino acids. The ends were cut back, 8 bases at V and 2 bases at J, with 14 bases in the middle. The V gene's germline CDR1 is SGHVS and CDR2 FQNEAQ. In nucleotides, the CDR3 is TGTGCCAGCGGCCCCACCCGGCTCACAGATACGCAGTATTTT. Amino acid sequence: CASGPTRLTDTQYF.

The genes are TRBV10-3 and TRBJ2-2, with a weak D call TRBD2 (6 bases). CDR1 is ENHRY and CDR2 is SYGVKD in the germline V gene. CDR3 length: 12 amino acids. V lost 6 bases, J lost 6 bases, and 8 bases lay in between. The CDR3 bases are TGTGCCATCAGGGCGGGACCCGGGGAGCTGTTTTTT. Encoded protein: CAIRAGPGELFF.

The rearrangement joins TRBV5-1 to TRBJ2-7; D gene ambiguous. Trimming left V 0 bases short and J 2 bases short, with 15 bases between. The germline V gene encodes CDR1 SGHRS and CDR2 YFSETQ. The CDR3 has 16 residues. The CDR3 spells CASSLVLGRSTYEQYF. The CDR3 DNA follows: TGCGCCAGCAGCTTGGTTTTAGGACGGAGCACCTACGAGCAGTACTTC.

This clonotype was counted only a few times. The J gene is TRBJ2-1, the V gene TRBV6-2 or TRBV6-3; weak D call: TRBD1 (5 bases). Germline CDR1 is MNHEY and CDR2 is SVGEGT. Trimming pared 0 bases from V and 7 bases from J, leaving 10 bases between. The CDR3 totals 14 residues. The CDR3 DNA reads TGTGCCAGCAGTTACTCGACAGCAGGGAATGAGCAGTTCTTC. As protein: CASSYSTAGNEQFF.

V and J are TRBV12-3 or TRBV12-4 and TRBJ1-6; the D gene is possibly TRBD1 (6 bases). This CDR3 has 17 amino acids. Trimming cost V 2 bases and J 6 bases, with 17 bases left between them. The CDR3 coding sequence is TGTGCCAGCAGTTTAAAGGGTTCGGGGGGCGGTAATTCACCCCTCCACTTT. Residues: CASSLKGSGGGNSPLHF.

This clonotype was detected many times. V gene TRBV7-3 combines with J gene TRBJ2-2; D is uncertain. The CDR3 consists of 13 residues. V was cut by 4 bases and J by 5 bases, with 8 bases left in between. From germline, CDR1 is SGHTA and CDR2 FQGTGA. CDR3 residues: CASSSYNTGELFF. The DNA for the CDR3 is TGTGCCAGCAGCTCCTATAATACCGGGGAGCTGTTTTTT.

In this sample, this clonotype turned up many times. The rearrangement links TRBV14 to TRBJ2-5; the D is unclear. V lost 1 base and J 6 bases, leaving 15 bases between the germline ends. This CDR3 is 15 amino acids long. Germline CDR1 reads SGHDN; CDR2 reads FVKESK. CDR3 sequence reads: CASSQVVGHLQTQYF. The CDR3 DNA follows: TGTGCCAGCAGCCAAGTCGTTGGCCATCTACAGACCCAGTACTTC.

The CDR3 loop is CASSRRTLQETQYF. In DNA form, the CDR3 reads TGTGCCAGCAGCCGTCGGACTTTACAAGAGACCCAGTACTTC. The chain joins TRBV11-2 to TRBJ2-5, with D tentatively TRBD2 (5 bases). The germline V gene has CDR1 SGHAT and CDR2 FQNNGV. The V and J ends lost 5 bases and 2 bases respectively, with 12 bases between them. This CDR3 has 14 residues.

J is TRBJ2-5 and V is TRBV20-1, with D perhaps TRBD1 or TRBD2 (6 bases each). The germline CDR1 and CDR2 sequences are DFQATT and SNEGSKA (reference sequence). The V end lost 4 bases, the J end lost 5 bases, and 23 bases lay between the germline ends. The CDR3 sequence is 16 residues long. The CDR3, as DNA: TGCAGTGCTATAGAGGGGGTTCTAGCGTTTGGCGAGACCCAGTACTTC. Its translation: CSAIEGVLAFGETQYF.

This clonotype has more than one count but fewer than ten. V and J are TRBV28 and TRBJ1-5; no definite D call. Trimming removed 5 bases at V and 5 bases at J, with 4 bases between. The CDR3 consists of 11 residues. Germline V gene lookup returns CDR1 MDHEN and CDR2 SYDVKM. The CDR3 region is CASSAYQPQHF. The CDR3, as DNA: TGTGCCAGCAGTGCTTATCAGCCCCAGCATTTT. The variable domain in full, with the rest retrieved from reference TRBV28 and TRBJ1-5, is DVKVTQSSRYLVKRTGEKVFLECVQDMDHENMFWYRQDPGLGLRLIYFSYDVKMKEKGDIPEGYSVSREKKERFSLILESASTNQTSMYLCASSAYQPQHFGDGTRLSIL.

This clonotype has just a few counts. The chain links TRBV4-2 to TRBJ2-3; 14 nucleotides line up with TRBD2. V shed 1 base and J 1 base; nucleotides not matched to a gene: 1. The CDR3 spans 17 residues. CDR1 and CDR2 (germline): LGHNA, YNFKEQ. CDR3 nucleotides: TGTGCCAGCAGCCAAGGGGGACTAGCGGGAGGCACAGATACGCAGTATTTT. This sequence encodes CASSQGGLAGGTDTQYF.

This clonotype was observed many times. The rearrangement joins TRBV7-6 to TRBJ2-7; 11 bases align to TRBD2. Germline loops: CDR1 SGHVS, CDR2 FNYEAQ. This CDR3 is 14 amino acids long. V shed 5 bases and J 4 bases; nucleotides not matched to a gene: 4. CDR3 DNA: TGTGCCAGCAGCGGAACTAGCGGGAGTTACGAGCAGTACTTC. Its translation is CASSGTSGSYEQYF.

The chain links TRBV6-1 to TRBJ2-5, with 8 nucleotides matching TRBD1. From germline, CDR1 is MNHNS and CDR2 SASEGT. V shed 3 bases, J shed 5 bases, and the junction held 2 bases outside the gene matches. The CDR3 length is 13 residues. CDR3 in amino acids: CASSEGDRETQYF. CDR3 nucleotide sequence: TGTGCCAGCAGTGAGGGGGACAGGGAGACCCAGTACTTC.

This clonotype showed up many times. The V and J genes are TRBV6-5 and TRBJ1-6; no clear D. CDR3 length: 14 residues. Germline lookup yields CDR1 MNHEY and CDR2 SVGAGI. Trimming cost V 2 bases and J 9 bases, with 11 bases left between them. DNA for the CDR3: TGTGCCAGCAGTTACGGGGATTTGTCTTCACCCCTCCACTTT. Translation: CASSYGDLSSPLHF.

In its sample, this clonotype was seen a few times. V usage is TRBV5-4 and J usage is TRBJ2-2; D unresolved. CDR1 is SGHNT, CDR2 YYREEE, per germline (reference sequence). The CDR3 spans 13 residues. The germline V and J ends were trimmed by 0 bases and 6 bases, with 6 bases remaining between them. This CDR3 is CASSLGPAGELFF. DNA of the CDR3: TGTGCCAGCAGCTTGGGACCGGCCGGGGAGCTGTTTTTT.

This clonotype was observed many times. In nucleotides, the CDR3 is TGCAGCGTTTTTGGTGGGGCCAACGTCCTGACTTTC. Translation gives CSVFGGANVLTF. The chain has TRBV29-1 and TRBJ2-6, with D uncertain. This CDR3 has 12 residues. The ends were cut back, 5 bases at V and 3 bases at J, with 5 bases in the middle. CDR1 and CDR2 from the germline V gene are SQVTM and ANQGSEA.